This entry lists 4 T cell receptor beta chains sequenced from one sample in a study of shared clonotypes between healthy human individuals. Only in-frame clones appear in the TCRdb table, and some are missing; sequencing was by immunoSEQ multiplex PCR. Of under 650,000 clones in the sample, 90% to 97% were seen once. The sample taken for sequencing was naive CD4+ T cells sorted from blood. Subset denoted: CD45RA+ positively selected. Every receptor here comes from a woman in her 30s in good health.

The rearrangement joins TRBV6-6 to TRBJ2-7; D unclear. Per germline, CDR1 MNHNY and CDR2 SVGAGI (reference sequence). This CDR3 contains 13 residues. V lost 6 bases and J lost 1, with 10 bases in between. This CDR3 is CASRERLSYEQYF. CDR3 in DNA: TGTGCCAGCAGGGAGCGCCTATCCTACGAGCAGTACTTC.

V and J are TRBV29-1 and TRBJ1-1; 8 nucleotides align to TRBD1. Germline assignment: CDR1 SQVTM and CDR2 ANQGSEA. V lost 3 bases to trimming and J lost 2 bases; unmatched junction nucleotides: 5. This CDR3 contains 14 residues. In DNA, the CDR3 is TGCAGCGTTGAGAACAGGGGGAAAAACACTGAAGCTTTCTTT. Amino acids: CSVENRGKNTEAFF.

This chain connects TRBV11-2 to TRBJ2-7; D is undetermined. Per germline, CDR1 SGHAT and CDR2 FQNNGV. This CDR3 is built from 13 residues. Trimming stripped 6 bases from V and 4 bases from J, with 13 bases between. CDR3 DNA: TGTGCCAGCAGAGCCCCTAATGGGTACGAGCAGTACTTC. Translating gives CASRAPNGYEQYF.

The rearrangement uses TRBV11-2 and TRBJ2-2; weak D call: TRBD1 (6 bases). The CDR3 has 14 residues. Germline V gene sequence: CDR1 SGHAT, CDR2 FQNNGV. V was trimmed by 2 bases and J by 6 bases, leaving 10 bases between them. The CDR3 DNA reads as TGTGCCAGCAGCTTAATAGAGGGGGCCGGGGAGCTGTTTTTT. Translated: CASSLIEGAGELFF.